The 18 T cell receptor beta chains reported below all come from one sample, sequenced in a study of CD8 T cells in Susac syndrome. Reverse transcription used roughly 0.45 to 1 ug RNA and random hexamers. TCRdb fed the immunoSEQ multiplex PCR reads into MiXCR, producing one record per CDR3 protein. The sample includes 330,000 or so distinct CDR3 sequences, roughly 85% of them seen just once. Sequencing was performed on CD8+ T cells from PBMCs. These TCRs come from a human donor with multiple sclerosis.

The chain combines TRBV12-3 or TRBV12-4 with TRBJ2-1; no definite D call. The CDR3 contains 11 residues. V lost 6 bases and J lost 10, with 10 bases in between. The CDR3: CASSSTPEQFF. CDR3 DNA: TGTGCCAGCAGCTCAACCCCCGAGCAGTTCTTC.

The genes are TRBV20-1 and TRBJ2-3; 10 bases align to TRBD2. CDR1 and CDR2 from the germline V gene are DFQATT and SNEGSKA (reference sequence). This CDR3 comprises 18 residues. Trimming cost V 4 bases and J 4 bases; bases outside gene matches: 17. CDR3: CSAKNLLAGGRGPDTQYF. The CDR3 DNA follows: TGCAGTGCTAAGAATTTATTAGCGGGAGGCCGAGGGCCAGATACGCAGTATTTT.

In DNA form, the CDR3 reads TGTGCCAGCAGCTTAGTAGCCCGAGGGGCTTTCTTT. This gives the protein CASSLVARGAFF. The chain joins TRBV7-9 to TRBJ1-1; D is uncertain. This CDR3 contains 12 residues. Germline assignment: CDR1 SEHNR and CDR2 FQNEAQ (reference sequence). The ends were cut back, 1 base at V and 11 bases at J, with 11 bases in the middle. Together with reference TRBV7-9 and TRBJ1-1, the CDR3 gives the full variable domain: DTGVSQNPRHKITKRGQNVTFRCDPISEHNRLYWYRQTLGQGPEFLTYFQNEAQLEKSRLLSDRFSAERPKGSFSTLEIQRTEQGDSAMYLCASSLVARGAFFGQGTRLTVV.

This chain joins TRBV19 and TRBJ2-5; 11 bases match TRBD2. The CDR3 is made up of 15 amino acids. Germline V gene lookup returns CDR1 LNHDA and CDR2 SQIVND (reference sequence). The ends lost 3 bases at V and 4 bases at J; junction bases unmatched: 4. The CDR3 spells CASSIPGLAGETQYF. In DNA, the CDR3 is TGTGCCAGTAGTATTCCCGGACTAGCGGGAGAGACCCAGTACTTC.

V usage is TRBV28 and J usage is TRBJ1-2; TRBD1 matches 7 bases. Germline V gene lookup returns CDR1 MDHEN and CDR2 SYDVKM. Germline trimming cut 5 bases from V and 4 bases from J; bases unmatched to any gene: 4. The CDR3 has 13 residues. DNA of the CDR3: TGTGCCAGCAGTCTCCAGGGGGTCTATGGCTACACCTTC. Its protein is CASSLQGVYGYTF.

V and J are TRBV6-5 and TRBJ2-7; tentatively, D is TRBD1 (5 bases). The V end was cut by 6 bases, the J end by 11 bases, with 23 bases between. The CDR3 totals 14 residues. Per the germline V gene, CDR1 is MNHEY and CDR2 is SVGAGI. The CDR3 is CASSLSPSGPDKYF. The CDR3 DNA follows: TGTGCCAGCAGCCTCTCTCCCTCGGGCCCGGACAAGTACTTC.

The rearrangement uses TRBV28 and TRBJ2-1; no clear D. Germline V gene lookup returns CDR1 MDHEN and CDR2 SYDVKM. The length of the CDR3 is 14 residues. The ends were cut back, 2 bases at V and 6 bases at J, with 11 bases in the middle. DNA of the CDR3: TGTGCCAGCAGTTTAAATTCCCCCTCCAATGAGCAGTTCTTC. This translates into CASSLNSPSNEQFF. Looking up the rest from reference TRBV28 and TRBJ2-1 gives the full variable domain: DVKVTQSSRYLVKRTGEKVFLECVQDMDHENMFWYRQDPGLGLRLIYFSYDVKMKEKGDIPEGYSVSREKKERFSLILESASTNQTSMYLCASSLNSPSNEQFFGPGTRLTVL.

The V and J genes are TRBV28 and TRBJ1-5, with D maybe TRBD1 (5 bases). This CDR3 region has 15 residues. In germline, CDR1 is MDHEN, CDR2 SYDVKM. V was pared by 3 bases and J by 7 bases, with 16 bases between. The CDR3 DNA reads as TGTGCCAGCAGTTTCAGGGTGTCTCGGGGACAGCCCCAGCATTTT. It specifies CASSFRVSRGQPQHF.

The DNA for the CDR3 is TGTGCCAGCAGCCCAGTAGGGACTAGCGGGTACGAGCAGTACTTC. Protein product: CASSPVGTSGYEQYF. V gene TRBV27 combines with J gene TRBJ2-7; 12 positions match TRBD2. Per the germline V gene, CDR1 is MNHEY and CDR2 is SMNVEV (reference sequence). With 6 bases clipped from V and 4 bases from J, the junction kept 7 bases outside the gene matches. This CDR3 comprises 15 residues.

This rearrangement joins TRBV28 to TRBJ1-3; D not certain. Trimming cost V 2 bases and J 8 bases, with 16 bases left between them. The CDR3 runs to 15 residues. Germline values: CDR1 MDHEN, CDR2 SYDVKM. The CDR3 bases are TGTGCCAGCAGTTTAAAGACGGTGAGGCGGGACACCATATATTTT. Its translation is CASSLKTVRRDTIYF.

V is TRBV20-1 and J is TRBJ2-5; D may be TRBD2 (5 bases). The CDR3 is 15 amino acids. Germline V lookup: CDR1 DFQATT, CDR2 SNEGSKA (reference sequence). The V and J ends lost 0 bases and 1 base respectively, with 12 bases between them. The CDR3 nucleotides are TGCAGTGCTAGAGATTATGCTAGCAGCCAAGAGACCCAGTACTTC. Its translation is CSARDYASSQETQYF.

This clonotype was observed a handful of times. This chain connects TRBV7-9 to TRBJ2-5; 13 bases line up with TRBD2. The CDR3 extends over 16 amino acids. With V trimmed by 5 bases and J by 5 bases, 8 bases remained unmatched. Germline CDR1 reads SEHNR; CDR2 reads FQNEAQ (reference sequence). The CDR3 bases are TGTGCCAGCAGCCTCACTAGCGGGAGGGCTGGGGAGACCCAGTACTTC. The encoded protein is CASSLTSGRAGETQYF.

DNA for the CDR3: TGTGCCAGCAGTTACGGGATCGGGGCGGTCGAGCAGTTCTTC. It is translated as CASSYGIGAVEQFF. This chain joins TRBV6-2 or TRBV6-3 and TRBJ2-1, with D perhaps TRBD1 or TRBD2 (5 bases each). With 2 bases removed from V and 10 bases from J, the gap between germline ends came to 15 bases. CDR1 is MNHEY and CDR2 is SVGEGT in the germline V gene. This CDR3 is built from 14 residues.

The rearrangement uses TRBV28 and TRBJ2-7; 10 bases fit TRBD1. J was trimmed by 3 bases and V by 4 bases; bases with no gene match: 6. This CDR3 has 15 residues. Per germline, CDR1 MDHEN and CDR2 SYDVKM. The CDR3 coding sequence is TGTGCCAGCAGTTCTCCGACAGGGGGCCGCTACGAGCAGTACTTC. Its translation is CASSSPTGGRYEQYF.

The V call is TRBV28, the J call TRBJ2-7; possibly TRBD1 or TRBD2 for D (5 bases each). The CDR3 length is 15 residues. The V end was cut by 3 bases, the J end by 5 bases, with 17 bases between. CDR1 is MDHEN and CDR2 is SYDVKM in the germline V gene. The CDR3 spells CASSFPSSGTDEQYF. The CDR3 region has the DNA TGTGCCAGCAGTTTCCCCTCCTCAGGGACGGACGAGCAGTACTTC.

The rearrangement links TRBV7-8 to TRBJ1-2, with 7 bases that match TRBD1. Per germline, CDR1 SGHVS and CDR2 FQNEAQ. This CDR3 region has 14 residues. V lost 5 bases and J lost 7; bases outside the gene matches: 10. The CDR3 region has the DNA TGTGCCAGCAGCGCTTCGACAGGGAGGATTGGCTACACCTTC. Translating gives CASSASTGRIGYTF.

The chain recombines TRBV24-1 with TRBJ2-5; no reliable D call. CDR3 size: 13 residues. The germline gives CDR1 KGHDR, CDR2 SFDVKD. V lost 4 bases and J lost 5, with 10 bases in between. DNA for the CDR3: TGTGCCACCAGTGACCCCGCTTTGGAGACCCAGTACTTC. Amino acid sequence: CATSDPALETQYF.

The chain joins TRBV29-1 to TRBJ2-2; D is unclear. The CDR3 runs to 12 residues. With 8 bases removed from V and 4 bases from J, the gap between germline ends came to 11 bases. From germline, CDR1 is SQVTM and CDR2 ANQGSEA. The CDR3 reads CSLTTGTGELFF. CDR3 sequence (DNA): TGCAGCCTAACCACGGGCACCGGGGAGCTGTTTTTT.